The next 25 T cell receptor beta chains were all read from a single sample in a study of blood T cell repertoires in COVID-19. Profiled with immunoSEQ multiplex PCR; TCRdb holds only in-frame clones, not every one. This sample has about 300,000 clones, with less than 85% found just once. Sequenced: PBMCs or T cells enriched from blood (not recorded which). These receptors were obtained from a woman in her twenties or thirties who had been exposed to COVID-19.

The chain's CDR3 is CASSITGTGRGQPQHF. The CDR3 DNA reads TGTGCCAGTAGTATTACCGGGACAGGGAGAGGTCAGCCCCAGCATTTT. This sequence joins TRBV19 and TRBJ1-5; 9 nucleotides match TRBD1. The V segment lost 3 bases and the J segment 6 bases; nucleotides outside the gene matches: 9. CDR1 is LNHDA, CDR2 SQIVND, per germline (reference sequence). The CDR3 contains 16 residues.

V and J are TRBV19 and TRBJ1-1; 7 nucleotides line up with TRBD1. Germline CDR1 and CDR2: LNHDA and SQIVND (reference sequence). CDR3 length: 15 amino acids. The V segment lost 5 bases and the J segment 5 bases; nucleotides outside the gene matches: 11. The CDR3 bases are TGTGCCAGTAGTCCGCGGACAGGCCGGGGGACTGAAGCTTTCTTT. It codes for CASSPRTGRGTEAFF.

V usage is TRBV19 and J usage is TRBJ2-1, with TRBD2 identical over 11 bases. The CDR3 is 15 amino acids. Germline trimming cut 4 bases from V and 8 bases from J; bases unmatched to any gene: 7. From germline, CDR1 is LNHDA and CDR2 SQIVND (reference sequence). CDR3 sequence: CASSNLAGGSHEQFF. CDR3 DNA sequence: TGTGCCAGTAGTAATCTAGCGGGAGGCTCCCATGAGCAGTTCTTC.

The chain couples TRBV7-9 to TRBJ2-1; possibly TRBD2 for D (5 bases). The CDR3 extends over 13 amino acids. Per the germline V gene, CDR1 is SEHNR and CDR2 is FQNEAQ (reference sequence). Trimming took off 4 bases at V and 6 bases at J, with 10 bases between the two ends. The CDR3, as DNA: TGTGCCAGCAGCTCCGAGGGCGGCAATGAGCAGTTCTTC. Its protein is CASSSEGGNEQFF.

This chain connects TRBV6-6 to TRBJ1-3, with TRBD1 matching 7 bases. The CDR3 contains 15 residues. J lost 4 bases, V lost 4 bases, and 7 bases had no gene match. Germline CDR1 is MNHNY and CDR2 is SVGAGI (reference sequence). The CDR3 bases are TGTGCCAGCAGTTCGCTACCGGGACAGGGAAACACCATATATTTT. This sequence encodes CASSSLPGQGNTIYF.

The chain carries TRBV1 and TRBJ2-7; TRBD1, the D gene given by the table, was not confirmed from the DNA. TRBV1 is tagged as a pseudogene. CDR3 size: 17 residues. The chain's CDR3 is CTSSQDRPPKTNYEQYF. CDR3 DNA: TGCACCAGCAGCCAAGATCGTCCGCCCAAGACAAACTACGAGCAGTACTTC.

The V call is TRBV3-1 (or the pseudogene TRBV3-2), the J call TRBJ1-4; 7 nucleotides align to TRBD1. The germline V gene encodes CDR1 LGHDT and CDR2 YNNKEL (reference sequence). The CDR3 is made up of 15 amino acids. Unmatched junction bases numbered 11, after V lost 5 bases and J lost 8 bases. CDR3 in amino acids: CASSSPSGGGEKLFF. Here the CDR3 DNA reads TGTGCCAGCAGCTCCCCCTCAGGGGGAGGAGAAAAACTGTTTTTT.

The chain uses TRBV15 and TRBJ2-1; 8 positions match TRBD1. Germline CDR1 LNHNV, CDR2 YYDKDF (reference sequence). J lost 2 bases, V lost 6 bases, and 6 bases had no gene match. This CDR3 contains 15 residues. CDR3 DNA: TGTGCCACCAGACTCCCGGACAGGGCCTACAATGAGCAGTTCTTC. It translates to CATRLPDRAYNEQFF.

This chain uses TRBV5-1 with TRBJ2-7; unclear D gene. Between the trimmed V and J ends, which lost 0 bases and 3 bases, there was a span of 4 bases. This CDR3 has 12 amino acids. Germline CDR1 is SGHRS and CDR2 is YFSETQ. CDR3 protein: CASSLASYEQYF. The CDR3, as DNA: TGCGCCAGCAGCTTGGCTAGCTACGAGCAGTACTTC.

The chain links TRBV3-1 (or the pseudogene TRBV3-2) to TRBJ2-7; 7 nucleotides line up with TRBD1. The CDR3 covers 16 residues. Germline V gene data show CDR1 as LGHDT and CDR2 as YNNKEL (reference sequence). The trim removed 6 bases at V and 10 bases at J, leaving 21 bases unmatched. In DNA, the CDR3 is TGTGCCAGCAGTCAACAGGGGATCAACATACAGGTCGGACAGTACTTC. It codes for CASSQQGINIQVGQYF.

The rearrangement joins TRBV2 to TRBJ2-2, with D maybe TRBD1 (7 bases). The CDR3 spans 14 residues. Germline CDR1 SNHLY, CDR2 FYNNEI. V lost 6 bases and J lost 2, with 10 bases in between. The CDR3 bases are TGTGCCAGCAGGCGGGACAGTAACACCGGGGAGCTGTTTTTT. Residues: CASRRDSNTGELFF.

The chain joins TRBV24-1 to TRBJ2-2; 8 nucleotides line up with TRBD2. The CDR3 spans 17 residues. V dropped 6 bases and J dropped 0; count of bases not matched to a gene: 8. Germline CDR1 KGHDR, CDR2 SFDVKD. In DNA, the CDR3 is TGTGCCACCAGTAGACGGGGGGGACCTGCGAACACCGGGGAGCTGTTTTTT. Its translation is CATSRRGGPANTGELFF.

J is TRBJ2-3 and V is TRBV5-4; perhaps TRBD2 as D (5 bases). CDR3 length: 14 amino acids. The V end was cut by 0 bases, the J end by 6 bases, with 11 bases between. Germline-derived CDR1 and CDR2 are SGHNT and YYREEE (reference sequence). The DNA for the CDR3 is TGTGCCAGCAGCTTGGGACTACCTCCGGATACGCAGTATTTT. It yields the protein CASSLGLPPDTQYF.

The chain joins TRBV2 to TRBJ2-1, with TRBD2 as a possible D gene (6 bases). Between the trimmed V and J ends, which lost 6 bases and 2 bases, there was a span of 17 bases. The CDR3 runs to 16 residues. Germline lookup yields CDR1 SNHLY and CDR2 FYNNEI. The DNA for the CDR3 is TGTGCCAGCAGAGAGCAAATGGCGGGACCCTACAATGAGCAGTTCTTC. Amino acid sequence: CASREQMAGPYNEQFF.

This clone was seen ten or more times. The J gene is TRBJ2-1, the V gene TRBV5-8, with 7 positions matching TRBD2. CDR3 length: 14 amino acids. Unmatched junction bases numbered 5, after V lost 3 bases and J lost 5 bases. Per the germline V gene, CDR1 is SGHTS and CDR2 is YDEGEE. The CDR3, as DNA: TGTGCCAGCAGCTACACGACTAGCAACAATGAGCAGTTCTTC. It encodes CASSYTTSNNEQFF.

This chain connects TRBV18 to TRBJ2-4; TRBD1 matches at 10 bases. The CDR3 covers 15 residues. Germline V gene sequence: CDR1 KGHSH, CDR2 LQKENI. V lost 4 bases, J lost 8 bases, and 8 bases stayed unmatched. CDR3 in DNA: TGTGCCAGCTCACTCGGACAGGGGGTCATTGACATTCAGTACTTC. Protein: CASSLGQGVIDIQYF.

The chain combines TRBV5-1 with TRBJ2-1; D not resolved. The CDR3 extends over 12 amino acids. V shed 0 bases and J shed 10 bases, with 8 bases lying between them. CDR1 and CDR2 (germline): SGHRS, YFSETQ. The DNA for the CDR3 is TGCGCCAGCAGCTTGGAGACTGTCGAGCAGTTCTTC. It encodes CASSLETVEQFF.

This chain joins TRBV7-3 and TRBJ2-1; 8 bases match TRBD2. Germline V gives CDR1 SGHTA, CDR2 FQGTGA. The CDR3 is made up of 17 amino acids. Trimming took 2 bases from V and 0 from J; bases not matched to a gene: 6. CDR3 sequence: CASSLQASGFSYNEQFF. Written as DNA, the CDR3 is TGTGCCAGCAGCTTACAGGCTAGCGGGTTCTCCTACAATGAGCAGTTCTTC.

The DNA of the CDR3 is TGTGCCAGCAGCGGGGGACAGCTACACAATGAGCAGTTCTTC. Residues: CASSGGQLHNEQFF. V usage is TRBV7-3 and J usage is TRBJ2-1; 7 positions agree with TRBD1. The germline V gene encodes CDR1 SGHTA and CDR2 FQGTGA. J lost 5 bases, V lost 5 bases, and 6 bases had no gene match. This CDR3 is 14 amino acids long.

This clone was picked up one time. This CDR3 is CASSEGRVASTDTQYF. Here the CDR3 DNA reads TGTGCCAGCAGTGAAGGTCGGGTCGCTAGCACAGATACGCAGTATTTT. V is TRBV2 and J is TRBJ2-3; D is unresolved. Germline CDR1 and CDR2: SNHLY and FYNNEI. This CDR3 comprises 16 residues. V lost 1 base to trimming and J lost 0 bases, with 11 bases between them.

CDR3 loop: CASKALVTGAGVGEQYF. CDR3 bases: TGCGCCAGCAAAGCTCTGGTGACGGGAGCGGGAGTGGGCGAGCAGTACTTC. The chain links TRBV5-1 to TRBJ2-7, with 8 bases fitting TRBD2. The V segment lost 6 bases and the J segment 6 bases; nucleotides outside the gene matches: 20. This CDR3 has 17 residues. Germline V gene data show CDR1 as SGHRS and CDR2 as YFSETQ.

The rearrangement uses TRBV4-1 and TRBJ2-7; TRBD2 might be the D (5 bases). The V end was cut by 4 bases, the J end by 2 bases, with 12 bases between. This CDR3 spans 14 amino acids. In germline, CDR1 is MGHRA, CDR2 YSYEKL. The CDR3 nucleotides read TGCGCCAGCAGCCGAATGTGGGAGACCTACGAGCAGTACTTC. This codes for CASSRMWETYEQYF.

The gene calls are TRBV27 and TRBJ2-1; 15 nucleotides align to TRBD2. The CDR3 is 19 residues long. Germline CDR1 and CDR2: MNHEY and SMNVEV (reference sequence). The V gene end was trimmed by 8 bases and the J gene end by 6 bases; junction bases not matched to a gene: 17. The CDR3 DNA is TGTGCCAGCGCATCCGGACTAGCGGGAGGGCGACATTGGGTCAATGAGCAGTTCTTC. Translation gives CASASGLAGGRHWVNEQFF.

This clone has more than one count but fewer than ten. The genes are TRBV5-5 and TRBJ1-1; 8 bases are shared with TRBD1. The germline V gene encodes CDR1 SGHKS and CDR2 YYEKEE (reference sequence). The CDR3 spans 14 residues. Losses at the gene ends were 5 bases for V and 4 bases for J; bases not matched to a gene: 7. The CDR3 loop is CASRDDQGATEAFF. In DNA form, the CDR3 reads TGTGCCAGCAGGGATGATCAGGGGGCCACTGAAGCTTTCTTT.

This clone was seen only a few times. V and J are TRBV15 and TRBJ1-3; a possible D gene is TRBD1 (6 bases). Trimming stripped 4 bases from V and 0 bases from J, with 13 bases between. Germline CDR1 is LNHNV and CDR2 is YYDKDF (reference sequence). The CDR3 loop spans 16 amino acids. This CDR3 is CATSKGGGSSGNTIYF. CDR3 nucleotide sequence: TGTGCCACCAGCAAGGGGGGGGGATCCTCTGGAAACACCATATATTTT.